Sequencing of this T cell receptor (beta chain) was carried out in a study of T cells in Graves' hyperthyroidism and ophthalmopathy. Stable Graves' hyperthyroidism denoted no ophthalmopathy progression over 18 months. Clinicians diagnosed patients from clinical symptoms, serum thyroxine and TRAb, thyroid ultrasound and orbital computed tomography. Turning to this clonotype: Its antigen remains unknown.

Germline V gene sequence: CDR1 SEHNR, CDR2 FQNEAQ (reference sequence). The CDR3 is 16 amino acids. J was trimmed by 0 bases and V by 5 bases; bases with no gene match: 7. Study outcomes and limitations: Blood also showed most of the thyroid clonotypes that were expanded above 0.001. Ophthalmopathy was told apart from stable hyperthyroidism by a 13 V-J model.

What was amplified from RNA transcripts were TCR beta CDR3 regions. Initially, a first-round RT-PCR of the TCR CDR3 employed the HTBI primer set. TCRdb reanalysed the multiplex PCR reads using MiXCR and keeps one entry per CDR3 protein. The sample contains 700,000 to 950,000 distinct CDR3 sequences, just over 35% of which appear only once. Sequenced: blood. The sequence was obtained from a woman aged 40 to 55 with Graves' hyperthyroidism. This chain links TRBV7-9 with TRBJ2-7; 10 nucleotides match TRBD1. This CDR3 reads CASSAAGQGPSYEQYF. The CDR3 coding sequence is TGTGCCAGCAGCGCCGCGGGACAGGGGCCCTCCTACGAGCAGTACTTC.